This T cell receptor (beta chain) was recovered during a study of spatial heterogeneity in lung cancer. Deletions cut 5 bases from V and 2 bases from J, with 13 bases between. This CDR3 has 15 amino acids. CDR1 and CDR2 (germline): SGHTA, FQGNSA. This clonotype was seen many times. As to time point: sample taken at primary tumor resection. Whole RNA from tumor, nontumor lung or frozen PBMC was sequenced unsorted. There were roughly 72 donors, all of them untreated patients with early-stage non-small cell lung cancer. Via MiXCR, TCRdb re-called the 5' RACE reads, giving one row per CDR3 protein. The data hold approximately 11,000 distinct CDR3 sequences, with 3% to 5% observed a single time.

This clonotype was obtained from a male donor with early-stage non-small cell lung cancer. The sequenced sample was normal lung tissue next to the tumor, obtained at surgery. This chain uses TRBV7-2 with TRBJ2-1; D possibly corresponds to TRBD1 (5 bases). CDR3 sequence reads: CASSPGMLTYNEQFF. The CDR3 DNA is TGTGCCAGCAGCCCAGGGATGCTGACCTACAATGAGCAGTTCTTC.